Detailed here is one T cell receptor beta chain. The data were obtained in a study of T and B cells in COVID-19 patients. TRB rearrangements were amplified by multiplex PCR with BIOMED2 TRB-A/B primers. TCRdb re-called the multiplex PCR reads through MiXCR, storing one row per CDR3 protein. The sample lists a few thousand distinct CDR3 sequences, just under 20% seen once, with roughly 6.2% in the top ten. This CDR3 has 16 amino acids. CDR1 is MNHEY, CDR2 SMNVEV, per germline (reference sequence). V shed 4 bases, J shed 5 bases, and the junction held 8 bases outside the gene matches. From blood, about 250-550 ng of genomic DNA served as TRB template.

The gene calls are TRBV27 and TRBJ2-5; 12 bases map to TRBD1. The clonotype originates from a human donor who had recovered from COVID-19. Sequenced: blood. The CDR3 DNA sequence: TGTGCCAGCAGTTCCAGAGGGACAGGGGGCTCGGAGACCCAGTACTTC. Residues: CASSSRGTGGSETQYF.